The entry below gives a single T cell receptor beta chain sequence along with its context. The CDR3 spans 18 residues. V lost 3 bases to trimming and J lost 3 bases; unmatched junction nucleotides: 9. Germline CDR1 SGDLS, CDR2 YYNGEE. Produced via immunoSEQ multiplex PCR; TCRdb's table is partial and in-frame only. Here the sample spans roughly 59,000 clones, approximately 93% being singletons. This entry belongs to a study of T cell changes during pregnancy in multiple sclerosis. The sequence was obtained from a female donor with multiple sclerosis, enrolled in a pregnancy study. The chain is built from TRBV9 and TRBJ2-2; TRBD2 matches at 12 bases. The specimen was CD8+ T cells from peripheral blood mononuclear cells, collected in the second trimester of pregnancy. The CDR3 DNA sequence: TGTGCCAGCAGCGAACTCCCCCTAGCGGGAGGGTACACCGGGGAGCTGTTTTTT. It is translated as CASSELPLAGGYTGELFF.